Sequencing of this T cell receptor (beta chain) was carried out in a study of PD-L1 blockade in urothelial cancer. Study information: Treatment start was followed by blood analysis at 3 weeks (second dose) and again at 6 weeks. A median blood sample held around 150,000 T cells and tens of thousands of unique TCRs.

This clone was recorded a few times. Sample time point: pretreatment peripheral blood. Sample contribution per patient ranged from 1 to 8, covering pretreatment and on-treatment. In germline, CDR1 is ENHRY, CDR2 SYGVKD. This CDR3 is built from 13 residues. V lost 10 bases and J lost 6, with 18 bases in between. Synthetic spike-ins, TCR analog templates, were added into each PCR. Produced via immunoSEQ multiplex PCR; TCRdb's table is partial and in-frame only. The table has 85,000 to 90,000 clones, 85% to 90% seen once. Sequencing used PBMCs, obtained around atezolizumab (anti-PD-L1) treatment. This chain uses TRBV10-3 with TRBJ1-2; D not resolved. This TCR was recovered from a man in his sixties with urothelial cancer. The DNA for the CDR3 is TGTGCCACCAATAGCGGGAGTGTCGATGGCTACACCTTC. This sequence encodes CATNSGSVDGYTF.